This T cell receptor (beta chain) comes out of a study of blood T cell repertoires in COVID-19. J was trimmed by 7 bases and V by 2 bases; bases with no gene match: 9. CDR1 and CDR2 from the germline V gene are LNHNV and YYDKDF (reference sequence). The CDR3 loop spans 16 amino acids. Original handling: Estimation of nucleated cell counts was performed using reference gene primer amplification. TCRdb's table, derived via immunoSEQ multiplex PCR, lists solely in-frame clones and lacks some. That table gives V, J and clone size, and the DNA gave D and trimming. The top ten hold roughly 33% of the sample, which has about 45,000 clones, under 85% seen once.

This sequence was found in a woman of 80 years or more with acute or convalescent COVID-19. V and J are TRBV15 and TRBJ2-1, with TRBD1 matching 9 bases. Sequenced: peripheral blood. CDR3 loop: CATSRTPGQGINEQFF. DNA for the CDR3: TGTGCCACCAGCAGAACACCGGGACAGGGAATAAATGAGCAGTTCTTC.